This entry lists 20 T cell receptor beta chains sequenced from one sample in a study of cytotoxic CD8 clonotypes in ibrutinib-treated CLL. Here immunoSEQ multiplex PCR was the method, and the copy in TCRdb shows in-frame clones only, minus some. Found here are 43,000 or so clones, 65% to 70% of them singletons; the top ten hold 20% to 25%. Source: PBMCs, taken after 24 months of ibrutinib treatment. These receptors all stem from a human donor with chronic lymphocytic leukemia.

The chain combines TRBV15 with TRBJ2-2; D tentatively reads TRBD1 or TRBD2 (5 bases each). CDR3 size: 16 residues. V was shortened by 1 base and J by 7 bases, with 16 bases between the two germline ends. Per germline, CDR1 LNHNV and CDR2 YYDKDF (reference sequence). The CDR3 reads CATSRARDEGRGELFF. CDR3 DNA: TGTGCCACCAGCAGAGCCCGGGACGAAGGTCGCGGGGAGCTGTTTTTT.

The chain links TRBV6-6 to TRBJ1-5; D is undetermined. V was trimmed by 0 bases and J by 6 bases, leaving 3 bases between them. CDR1 MNHNY and CDR2 SVGAGI come from the germline V gene (reference sequence). CDR3 length equals 12 residues. The CDR3 reads CASSYSGQPQHF. The DNA of the CDR3 is TGTGCCAGCAGTTACTCCGGTCAGCCCCAGCATTTT.

This clone was recorded a few times. This chain uses TRBV4-1 with TRBJ2-4; D remains ambiguous. Trimming pared 0 bases from V and 2 bases from J, leaving 8 bases between. Per the germline V gene, CDR1 is MGHRA and CDR2 is YSYEKL. The length of the CDR3 is 15 residues. The CDR3 DNA is TGCGCCAGCAGCCAAGAGGAGAAAACCAAAAACATTCAGTACTTC. It is translated as CASSQEEKTKNIQYF.

This clone showed up just a few times. The J gene is TRBJ2-1, the V gene TRBV30, with TRBD2 identical over 12 bases. The junction had 9 bases not matched to a gene; V was cut back by 0 bases and J by 9 bases. CDR3 length: 16 residues. The germline V gene has CDR1 GTSNPN and CDR2 SVGIG (reference sequence). The CDR3 reads CAWSVFPSGRAPEQFF. The CDR3 bases are TGTGCCTGGAGTGTTTTTCCTAGCGGGAGGGCCCCTGAGCAGTTCTTC.

In this sample, this clone turned up a few times. This chain links TRBV5-4 with TRBJ1-2; D not resolved. The germline V and J ends were trimmed by 10 bases and 8 bases, with 21 bases remaining between them. Germline loops: CDR1 SGHNT, CDR2 YYREEE (reference sequence). The CDR3 length is 13 residues. CDR3 amino acids: CAAPDGRPGGYTF. In DNA, the CDR3 is TGTGCCGCCCCGGACGGGAGGCCGGGGGGCTACACCTTC.

Only a few counts were recorded for this clone. The rearrangement joins TRBV10-1 to TRBJ2-5, with 7 positions matching TRBD1. CDR1 is WNHNN and CDR2 is SYGVQD in the germline V gene (reference sequence). V was pared by 0 bases and J by 4 bases, with 2 bases of the junction left unmatched. This CDR3 spans 14 amino acids. The CDR3 nucleotides are TGCGCCAGCAGTGAGTCAAGGGGGCGAGAGACCCAGTACTTC. This gives the protein CASSESRGRETQYF.

This chain connects TRBV27 to TRBJ2-3; 8 bases are a match to TRBD2. Trimming at V came to 8 bases and at J to 0 bases, leaving 10 bases not matched to a gene. The germline CDR1 and CDR2 sequences are MNHEY and SMNVEV (reference sequence). The CDR3 runs to 16 residues. This CDR3 reads CASGRVSGISTDTQYF. The CDR3 DNA reads as TGTGCCAGCGGTCGAGTTAGCGGGATTAGCACAGATACGCAGTATTTT.

The rearrangement uses TRBV11-2 and TRBJ1-6; no clear D. Looked up from germline, CDR1 is SGHAT and CDR2 is FQNNGV. This CDR3 has 13 amino acids. Trimming took off 5 bases at V and 8 bases at J, with 10 bases between the two ends. The CDR3 region has the DNA TGTGCCAGCAGCCGGCTCAGTGATTCACCCCTCCACTTT. This sequence encodes CASSRLSDSPLHF.

This chain uses TRBV18 with TRBJ1-5; D call uncertain. Germline V gene lookup returns CDR1 KGHSH and CDR2 LQKENI. CDR3 length: 15 amino acids. The germline V and J ends were trimmed by 3 bases and 4 bases, with 13 bases remaining between them. The CDR3 region has the DNA TGTGCCAGCTCACCTTCCGGGCGGCAAAATCAGCCCCAGCATTTT. Translation gives CASSPSGRQNQPQHF.

V usage is TRBV25-1 and J usage is TRBJ2-7; D unclear. CDR1 and CDR2 from the germline V gene are MGHDK and SYGVNS. This CDR3 region has 14 residues. Trimming removed 1 base at V and 0 bases at J, with 7 bases between. CDR3 sequence: CASSEFYGSYEQYF. The CDR3, as DNA: TGTGCCAGCAGTGAATTTTACGGCTCCTACGAGCAGTACTTC.

The chain uses TRBV11-2 and TRBJ2-3; TRBD2 agrees at 12 bases. Germline CDR1 SGHAT, CDR2 FQNNGV. The length of the CDR3 is 19 residues. J gave up 2 bases and V 3 bases, and 12 bases lay outside the gene matches. The CDR3 reads CASSFPTHGLAGNTDTQYF. The CDR3 DNA sequence: TGTGCCAGCAGCTTTCCTACCCACGGACTAGCGGGGAACACAGATACGCAGTATTTT.

The chain recombines TRBV7-6 with TRBJ2-3; D not resolved. V was trimmed by 0 bases and J by 2 bases, leaving 6 bases between them. Germline V CDR1 and CDR2: SGHVS, FNYEAQ. The CDR3 loop spans 14 amino acids. CDR3 DNA sequence: TGTGCCAGCAGCTTAGCGGGCTACACAGATACGCAGTATTTT. Translating it yields CASSLAGYTDTQYF. Using reference TRBV7-6 and TRBJ2-3 for the parts outside the CDR3, the full variable domain is GAGVSQSPRYKVTKRGQDVALRCDPISGHVSLYWYRQALGQGPEFLTYFNYEAQQDKSGLPNDRFSAERPEGSISTLTIQRTEQRDSAMYRCASSLAGYTDTQYFGPGTRLTVL.

This chain connects TRBV29-1 to TRBJ1-1, with 7 bases aligning to TRBD1. The junction had 4 bases not matched to a gene; V was cut back by 7 bases and J by 2 bases. Germline CDR1 reads SQVTM; CDR2 reads ANQGSEA. The CDR3 extends over 12 amino acids. CDR3 DNA sequence: TGCAGCGGAAGACAGGGAAACACTGAAGCTTTCTTT. Protein product: CSGRQGNTEAFF.

This clone was recorded a few times. The chain is built from TRBV5-1 and TRBJ1-2; no clear D. V was clipped by 0 bases and J by 1 base, with 10 bases between them. The germline V gene has CDR1 SGHRS and CDR2 YFSETQ. The CDR3 consists of 15 residues. CDR3 nucleotides: TGCGCCAGCAGCTTGGAGACGAGTCTTAACTATGGCTACACCTTC. This translates into CASSLETSLNYGYTF.

The DNA for the CDR3 is TGCGCCAGCAGCCAAGCGTATCCCAAAAACATTCAGTACTTC. Amino acids: CASSQAYPKNIQYF. This sequence joins TRBV4-1 and TRBJ2-4; D gene ambiguous. CDR1 is MGHRA, CDR2 YSYEKL, per germline. The CDR3 has 14 amino acids. The V gene lost 1 base and the J gene lost 2 bases, with 6 bases spanning the gap.

This clone was detected only a few times. This sequence joins TRBV18 and TRBJ2-6; D perhaps matches TRBD1 (5 bases). V was cut by 3 bases and J by 10 bases, with 13 bases left in between. The CDR3 sequence is 14 residues long. Germline CDR1 and CDR2: KGHSH and LQKENI. CDR3 bases: TGTGCCAGCTCACCCCCCACCGACAGAAACGTCCTGACTTTC. Protein sequence: CASSPPTDRNVLTF. Variable domain in full (rest from reference TRBV18 and TRBJ2-6): NAGVMQNPRHLVRRRGQEARLRCSPMKGHSHVYWYRQLPEEGLKFMVYLQKENIIDESGMPKERFSAEFPKEGPSILRIQQVVRGDSAAYFCASSPPTDRNVLTFGAGSRLTVL.

The gene calls are TRBV19 and TRBJ2-7; D remains unclear. The V and J ends lost 5 bases and 0 bases respectively, with 8 bases between them. In germline, CDR1 is LNHDA, CDR2 SQIVND (reference sequence). This CDR3 spans 13 amino acids. The CDR3 here is CASSPDGSYEQYF. The CDR3, as DNA: TGTGCCAGTAGTCCGGACGGCTCCTACGAGCAGTACTTC.

This rearrangement joins TRBV27 to TRBJ1-2; tentatively, D is TRBD1 (5 bases). In germline, CDR1 is MNHEY, CDR2 SMNVEV (reference sequence). The CDR3 is 14 residues long. V was clipped by 6 bases and J by 0 bases, with 11 bases between them. The CDR3 sequence is CASRGTAPNYGYTF. Written as DNA, the CDR3 is TGTGCCAGCAGGGGGACGGCCCCTAACTATGGCTACACCTTC.

The chain is built from TRBV29-1 and TRBJ2-7; 7 bases map to TRBD2. Germline V CDR1 and CDR2: SQVTM, ANQGSEA. The CDR3 has 12 amino acids. V shed 6 bases, J shed 1 base, and the junction held 3 bases outside the gene matches. CDR3 amino acids: CSVTSSSYEQYF. CDR3 sequence (DNA): TGCAGCGTGACTAGCTCATCCTACGAGCAGTACTTC.

The CDR3 reads CASSPKREGEQYF. As DNA, the CDR3 is TGTGCCAGCAGCCCAAAAAGGGAGGGAGAGCAGTACTTC. V and J are TRBV21-1 and TRBJ2-7; TRBD2, the table's D call, lacks a check against the DNA. TRBV21-1 is an annotated pseudogene. The CDR3 is 13 amino acids.